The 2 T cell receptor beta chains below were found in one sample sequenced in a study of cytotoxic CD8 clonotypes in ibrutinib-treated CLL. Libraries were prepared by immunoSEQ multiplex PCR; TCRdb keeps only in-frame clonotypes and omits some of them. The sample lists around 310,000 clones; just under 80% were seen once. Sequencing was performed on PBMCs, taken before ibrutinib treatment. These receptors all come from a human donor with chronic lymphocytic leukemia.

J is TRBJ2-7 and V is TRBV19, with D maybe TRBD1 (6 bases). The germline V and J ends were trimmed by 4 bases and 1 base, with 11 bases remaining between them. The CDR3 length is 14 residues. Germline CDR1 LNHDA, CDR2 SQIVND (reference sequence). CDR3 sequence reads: CASSRGRGSYEQYF. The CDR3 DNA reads TGTGCCAGTAGTAGGGGCAGGGGATCCTACGAGCAGTACTTC.

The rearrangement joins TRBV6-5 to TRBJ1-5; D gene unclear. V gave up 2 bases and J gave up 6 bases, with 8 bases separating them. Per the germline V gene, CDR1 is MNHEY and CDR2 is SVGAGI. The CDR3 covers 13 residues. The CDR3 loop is CASSYRDSQPQHF. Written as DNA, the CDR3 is TGTGCCAGCAGTTACCGCGATTCTCAGCCCCAGCATTTT.